Reported below is one T cell receptor (beta chain). Its antigen is currently not known. The sample holds no much larger clone one base away, and base qualities are not on file. V trim: 7 bases; J trim: 2 bases; unmatched bases: 11. The CDR1 and CDR2 encoded by the germline V gene are SGHAT and FQNNGV. Its CDR3 holds 15 amino acids, cysteine through phenylalanine. Solely the CDR3 DNA is kept, with 45 bases framed from the first base. These data belong to a study of CD8+ T cells in alopecia areata listed by TCRdb under 2018. A note on the overall study: The treated patients took part in an open-label pilot trial in which moderate-to-severe alopecia areata was treated with oral tofacitinib at 5 to 10 mg twice daily. Amplification of TCRbeta CDR3 regions was done by immunoSEQ multiplex PCR using 35 Vbeta forward primers and 13 Jbeta reverse primers. Scalp tissue and sorted CD4+ and CD8+ peripheral blood T cells from patchy and totalis/universalis alopecia areata patients and from healthy controls were covered by human TCRbeta sequencing. Patients on tofacitinib were biopsied at baseline and after 4 and 24 weeks of treatment, and several of the patients also had a later scalp biopsy. RNA was extracted with the PAXgene miRNA kit for fixed scalp, the miRNeasy kit for PBMCs, and the RNeasy kit for mouse skin. For the treated patients, the SALT score, which quantifies what percentage of scalp surface area is affected, served as the measure of disease severity. Scalp clonality was compared among normal scalp (n=4), patchy alopecia areata scalp (n=8), and alopecia totalis/universalis scalp (n=8). Patients received tofacitinib for 6 to 18 months and were then followed off drug for 6 months to check for delayed response and recurrence. In both human patients and the C3H/HeJ mouse model, the study applied high-throughput TCRbeta sequencing to look at T cell clonal expansion in alopecia areata. General study outcomes and caveats: Tofacitinib significantly decreased scalp clonality and the number of expanded CD8+ clones among the top 100 scalp clones. Because the treated cohort was small and had just a single nonresponder, larger studies are needed to establish links between baseline CD8+ expansion and response. Compared with normal scalp, lesional scalp had higher clonality and more expanded CD8+ clones, particularly in alopecia totalis/universalis, a pattern that suggests antigenic drive. During tofacitinib treatment, many expanded lesional clones remained in scalp and blood, and this persistence may partly explain relapse after treatment is stopped. Shared TCR sequences between patients were less evident than in mice, which may be partly attributable to HLA diversity in the patient population. Resident alphabeta T cells in normal human skin are also sequenced, complicating scalp TCR repertoire analysis, unlike mouse skin dominated by gammadelta T cells.

The receptor library was made with the immunoSEQ multiplex PCR assay. To provide template for TCR sequencing, every sample had RNA extracted and reverse transcribed into cDNA. First-strand cDNA was synthesized using SuperScript III with a 2:1 mix of oligo-dT and random hexamers. A synthetic immune receptor repertoire was used to assess amplification bias, and residual bias was removed computationally. As for the original processing: Raw reads were preprocessed to remove errors, and CDR3 was defined by IMGT conventions from the conserved cysteine to phenylalanine. Clonality was computed as 1 minus the Shannon entropy, with the entropy normalized by log2 of the number of productive unique TCRs. Whether each scalp clone was CD4 or CD8 was inferred by checking scalp TCRbeta sequences against the CD4 and CD8 repertoires from sorted blood. Sourced from immuneACCESS, this table was stored by TCRdb with only in-frame sequences that have V and J called. A share of the clones is absent; for the studies checked, an unresolved V gene accounts for under half, and the remainder has no known explanation. Clone size and V and J calls were adopted from that table, with D and trimming inferred from the DNA. Across this sample there are 110,000 to 150,000 clones, with around half seen only once. The top ten clones comprise approximately 15% of the sample.

According to the study, the label for this sample's time point signals: about 4 weeks on oral tofacitinib. What the treatment or condition label conveys for this sample: oral pan-JAK inhibitor, 5-10 mg twice daily. Lesional scalp punch biopsies and peripheral blood were obtained from alopecia areata patients. PBMCs were isolated by density centrifugation and stained for CD3, CD4 and CD8, and CD4+ and CD8+ T cells were sorted on a FACSAria. The sequence came from a human donor with alopecia areata. The chain uses TRBV11-2 and TRBJ2-7; the central 7 bases match TRBD1. The sequencing used CD8+ T cells sorted from blood, collected at week 4, from a patient treated with tofacitinib. The CDR3 reads CASTVRTGDAYEQYF. The nucleotides read TGTGCCAGCACCGTAAGGACAGGCGACGCCTACGAGCAGTACTTC.